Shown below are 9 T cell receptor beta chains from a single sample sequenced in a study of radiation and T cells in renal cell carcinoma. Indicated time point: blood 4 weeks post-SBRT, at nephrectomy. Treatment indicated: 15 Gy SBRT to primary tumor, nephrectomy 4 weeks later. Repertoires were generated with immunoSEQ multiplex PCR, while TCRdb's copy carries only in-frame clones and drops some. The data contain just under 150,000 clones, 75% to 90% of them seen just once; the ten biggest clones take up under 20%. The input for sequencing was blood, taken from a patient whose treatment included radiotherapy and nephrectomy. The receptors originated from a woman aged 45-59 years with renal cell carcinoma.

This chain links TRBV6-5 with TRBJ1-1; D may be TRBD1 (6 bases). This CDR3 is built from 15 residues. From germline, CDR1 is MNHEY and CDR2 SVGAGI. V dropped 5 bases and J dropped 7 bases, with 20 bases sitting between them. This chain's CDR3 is CASSTRLGGHGEAFF. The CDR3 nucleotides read TGTGCCAGCAGTACCCGGTTGGGGGGGCATGGTGAAGCTTTCTTT.

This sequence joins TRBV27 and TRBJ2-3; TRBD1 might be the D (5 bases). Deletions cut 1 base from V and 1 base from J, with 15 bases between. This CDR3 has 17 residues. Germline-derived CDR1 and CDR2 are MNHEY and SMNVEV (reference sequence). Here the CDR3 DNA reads TGTGCCAGCAGTTTATTGGTCCAAGGGGCCGGCACAGATACGCAGTATTTT. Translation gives CASSLLVQGAGTDTQYF.

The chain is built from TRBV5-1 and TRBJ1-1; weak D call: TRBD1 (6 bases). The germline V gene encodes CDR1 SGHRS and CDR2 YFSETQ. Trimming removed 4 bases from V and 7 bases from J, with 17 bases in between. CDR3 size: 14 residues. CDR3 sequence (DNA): TGCGCCAGCAGCCAAGAAACAGGGCAGGATGAAGCTTTCTTT. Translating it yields CASSQETGQDEAFF.

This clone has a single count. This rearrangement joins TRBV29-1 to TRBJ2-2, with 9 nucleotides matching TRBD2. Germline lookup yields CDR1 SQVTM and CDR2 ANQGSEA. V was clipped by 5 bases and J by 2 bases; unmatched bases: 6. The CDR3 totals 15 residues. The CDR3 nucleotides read TGCAGCGTTCCCATTAGCGGGGGAAACACCGGGGAGCTGTTTTTT. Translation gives CSVPISGGNTGELFF.

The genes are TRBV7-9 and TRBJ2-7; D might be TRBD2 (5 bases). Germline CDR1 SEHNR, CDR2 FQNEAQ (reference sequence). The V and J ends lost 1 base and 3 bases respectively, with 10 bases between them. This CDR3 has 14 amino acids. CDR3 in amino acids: CASSLDGEYYEQYF. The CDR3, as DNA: TGTGCCAGCAGCTTAGACGGGGAGTACTACGAGCAGTACTTC.

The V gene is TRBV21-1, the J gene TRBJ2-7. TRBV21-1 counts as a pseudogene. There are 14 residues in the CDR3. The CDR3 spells CASILSSSLYEQYF. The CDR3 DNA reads TGTGCCAGCATTTTATCCTCATCCCTCTACGAGCAGTACTTC.

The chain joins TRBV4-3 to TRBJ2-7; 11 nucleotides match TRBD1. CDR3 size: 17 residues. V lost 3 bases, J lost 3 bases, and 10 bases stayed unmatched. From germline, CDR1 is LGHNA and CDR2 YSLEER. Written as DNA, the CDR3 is TGCGCCAGCAGCCAGGTTGGACAGGGGGCAGTTTTCTACGAGCAGTACTTC. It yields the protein CASSQVGQGAVFYEQYF.

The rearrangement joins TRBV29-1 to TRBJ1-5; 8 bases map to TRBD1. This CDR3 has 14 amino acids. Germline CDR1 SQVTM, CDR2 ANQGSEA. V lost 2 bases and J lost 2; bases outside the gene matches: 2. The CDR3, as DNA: TGCAGCGTTGAAACAGGGGGAGGCAATCAGCCCCAGCATTTT. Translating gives CSVETGGGNQPQHF.

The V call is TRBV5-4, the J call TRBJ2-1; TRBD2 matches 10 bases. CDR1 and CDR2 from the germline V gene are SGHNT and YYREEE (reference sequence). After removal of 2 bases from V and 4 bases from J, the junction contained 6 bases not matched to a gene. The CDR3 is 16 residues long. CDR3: CASSFGAGGEYNEQFF. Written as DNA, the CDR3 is TGTGCCAGCAGCTTCGGAGCGGGAGGGGAATACAATGAGCAGTTCTTC.